The T cell receptor beta chain described here comes from a study of blood T cell repertoires in COVID-19. Study-wide context: Both acute and convalescent COVID-19 samples were obtained from the United States, Italy and Spain. Sources were T cells, B-cell-depleted T cells, or PBMCs; the material itself was cDNA or gDNA.

The authors' processing: Nucleated cell counts were estimated from reference gene primer amplification. The assay was immunoSEQ multiplex PCR, and TCRdb's table has in-frame clones only and misses some. The DNA was the basis for D and trimming; V, J and clone size are from that table. The sample includes roughly 82,000 clones, roughly 91% of them seen just once. Germline V gene lookup returns CDR1 SGDLS and CDR2 YYNGEE. V gave up 0 bases and J gave up 0 bases, with 4 bases separating them. This CDR3 has 14 amino acids. This clonotype was sampled from a woman in her fifties or sixties in a cohort sampled during active COVID-19. This chain links TRBV9 with TRBJ1-3, with D hard to call. Input material: peripheral blood. CDR3 loop: CASSVDISGNTIYF. CDR3 bases: TGTGCCAGCAGCGTAGACATCTCTGGAAACACCATATATTTT.